Listed below are T cell receptor beta chains from one sample, sequenced in a study of vaccination and CD4 T cells after COVID-19. MiXCR was run by TCRdb on the PCR reads, yielding one entry per CDR3 protein. This sample carries about 3,500 distinct CDR3 sequences, roughly 17% of them seen once, and the ten largest clones take 13% to 15%. These TCRs are of unknown antigen specificity. Sequenced input: CD4+ T cells from blood, cultured in vitro. These receptors came from a human donor who had recovered from COVID-19. CDR3s include the opening cysteine and the closing phenylalanine or tryptophan. The order of the fields is V gene, J gene, clone size, D gene, CDR3 protein. A D gene is named only where the DNA matches it firmly. Rows may omit the clone size; those that give it use once, few, many or a size class.

>TRBV7-6|TRBJ1-3|NA|NA
CASSLASDTTGNTIYF
>TRBV5-4|TRBJ2-7|NA|TRBD2
CASSLGSPSSGVPYEQYF
>TRBV20-1|TRBJ2-5|medium-sized|NA
CSAMSGQDKISAQYF
>TRBV6-1|TRBJ1-2|few|TRBD1
CASSPTGGGGYTF
>TRBV6-4|TRBJ1-4|medium-sized|NA
CASSPTAGLPMEKLFF
>TRBV5-6|TRBJ1-6|medium-sized|TRBD1
CASSLGTGSHSPLHF
>TRBV5-6|TRBJ1-3|NA|NA
CASSLGLPGNTIYF
>TRBV21-1|TRBJ1-5|medium-sized|NA
CASSKDPYKGNQPQHF
>TRBV15|TRBJ2-5|medium-sized|TRBD2
CATSRDPAGGQETQYF
>TRBV6-1|TRBJ1-5|NA|TRBD1
CASRQGLNQPQHF
>TRBV11-2|TRBJ1-1|NA|NA
CASSLDRVRPGAEAFF
>TRBV19|TRBJ1-5|few|TRBD1
CASSKGGQGDLQPQHF
>TRBV20-1|TRBJ1-1|few|TRBD1
CSAMQGARINEAFF
>TRBV20-1|TRBJ2-1|NA|TRBD1
CSAREEDRIRQGAGEQFF
>TRBV5-4|TRBJ1-2|medium-sized|NA
CASSLAIRANYGYTF
>TRBV7-9|TRBJ2-7|NA|NA
CASSPPGGISYEQYF
>TRBV20-1|TRBJ1-2|few|NA
CSARGVANYGYTF
>TRBV9|TRBJ2-5|NA|TRBD2
CASSASGRGGGETQYF
>TRBV30|TRBJ1-1|medium-sized|TRBD1
CASDRGRGNTEAFF
>TRBV24-1|TRBJ2-2|NA|TRBD2
CATSDTSGGKTGELFF
>TRBV18|TRBJ2-2|few|NA
CASSPLRLRITGELFF
>TRBV30|TRBJ1-6|large|NA
CAWRVTYNSPLHF
>TRBV5-6|TRBJ2-3|medium-sized|NA
CASSVLRGHVGTDTQYF
>TRBV27|TRBJ1-5|medium-sized|TRBD1
CASSLGQGSNQPQHF
>TRBV30|TRBJ2-7|medium-sized|TRBD1
CAWSAKSTGFGEQYF
>TRBV20-1|TRBJ2-1|few|NA
CSAGGVSYNEQFF
>TRBV2|TRBJ1-1|few|NA
CASHGRTEAFF
>TRBV27|TRBJ1-1|medium-sized|NA
CASSPRPREDTEAFF
>TRBV20-1|TRBJ1-1|medium-sized|TRBD1
CSAARGPNTEAFF
>TRBV10-3|TRBJ2-2|few|TRBD1
CAISEGTGGSGGELFF
>TRBV5-4|TRBJ1-1|few|NA
CASSLDGAAVLNTEAFF